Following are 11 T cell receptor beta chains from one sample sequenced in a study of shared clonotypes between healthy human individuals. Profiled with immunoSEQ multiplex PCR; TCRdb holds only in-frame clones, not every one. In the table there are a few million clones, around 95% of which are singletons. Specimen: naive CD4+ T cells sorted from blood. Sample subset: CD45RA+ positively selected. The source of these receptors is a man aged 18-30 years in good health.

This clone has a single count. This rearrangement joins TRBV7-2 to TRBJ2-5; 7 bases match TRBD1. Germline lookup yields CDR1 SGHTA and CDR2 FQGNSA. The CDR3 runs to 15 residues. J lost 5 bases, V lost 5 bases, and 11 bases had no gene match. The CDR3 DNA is TGTGCCAGCAGCCCCGATCGACAGGGTTGGGAGACCCAGTACTTC. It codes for CASSPDRQGWETQYF.

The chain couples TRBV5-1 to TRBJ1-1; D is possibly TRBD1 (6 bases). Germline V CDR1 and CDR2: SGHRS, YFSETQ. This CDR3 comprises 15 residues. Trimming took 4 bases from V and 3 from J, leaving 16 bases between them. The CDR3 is CASSQGGAVDTEAFF. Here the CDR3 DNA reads TGCGCCAGCAGCCAAGGGGGGGCTGTTGACACTGAAGCTTTCTTT.

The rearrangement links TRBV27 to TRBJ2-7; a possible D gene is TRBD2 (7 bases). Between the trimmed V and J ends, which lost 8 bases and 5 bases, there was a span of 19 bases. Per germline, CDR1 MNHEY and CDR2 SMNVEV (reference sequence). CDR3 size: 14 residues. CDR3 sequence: CASARGGWINEQYF. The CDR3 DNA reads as TGTGCCAGCGCTAGGGGGGGCTGGATTAACGAGCAGTACTTC.

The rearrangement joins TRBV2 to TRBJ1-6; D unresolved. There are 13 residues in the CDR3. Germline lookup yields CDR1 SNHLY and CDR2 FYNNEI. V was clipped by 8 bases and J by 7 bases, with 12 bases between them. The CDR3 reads CASPRQKNSPLHF. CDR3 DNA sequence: TGTGCCAGCCCCCGGCAGAAGAATTCACCCCTCCACTTT.

CDR3 residues: CASSQLEDGYTGELFF. CDR3 in DNA: TGCGCCAGCAGTCAATTGGAAGACGGATACACCGGGGAGCTGTTTTTT. The chain recombines TRBV23-1 with TRBJ2-2; D unresolved. TRBV23-1 is placed among ORFs of uncertain function. V gave up 1 base and J gave up 3 bases, with 12 bases separating them. The CDR3 loop spans 16 amino acids.

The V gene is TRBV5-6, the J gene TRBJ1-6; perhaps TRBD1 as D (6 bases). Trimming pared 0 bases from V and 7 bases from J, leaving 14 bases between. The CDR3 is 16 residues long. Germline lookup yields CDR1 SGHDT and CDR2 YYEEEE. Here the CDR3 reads CASSLAPNQGNSPLHF. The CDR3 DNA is TGTGCCAGCAGCTTGGCTCCCAACCAGGGGAATTCACCCCTCCACTTT.

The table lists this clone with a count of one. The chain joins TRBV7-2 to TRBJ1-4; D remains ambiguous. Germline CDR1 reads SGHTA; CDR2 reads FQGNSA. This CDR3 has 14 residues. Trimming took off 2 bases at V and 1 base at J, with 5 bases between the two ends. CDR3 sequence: CASSLKGTNEKLFF. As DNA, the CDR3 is TGTGCCAGCAGCTTAAAGGGAACTAATGAAAAACTGTTTTTT.

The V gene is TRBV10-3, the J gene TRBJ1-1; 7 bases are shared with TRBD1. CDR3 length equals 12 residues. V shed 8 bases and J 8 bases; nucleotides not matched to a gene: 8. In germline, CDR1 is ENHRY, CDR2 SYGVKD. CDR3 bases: TGTGCCATCGGGGATCCACAGGGGGAAGCTTTCTTT. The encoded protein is CAIGDPQGEAFF.

CDR3 loop: CASRSGQSYNEQFF. The CDR3 bases are TGTGCCAGCAGGTCGGGACAGTCGTACAATGAGCAGTTCTTC. The chain links TRBV5-4 to TRBJ2-1; 7 nucleotides match TRBD1. V dropped 5 bases and J dropped 4; count of bases not matched to a gene: 6. Germline CDR1 and CDR2: SGHNT and YYREEE (reference sequence). The CDR3 loop spans 14 amino acids. The entire variable domain, with the rest obtained from reference TRBV5-4 and TRBJ2-1, is as follows: ETGVTQSPTHLIKTRGQQVTLRCSSQSGHNTVSWYQQALGQGPQFIFQYYREEENGRGNFPPRFSGLQFPNYSSELNVNALELDDSALYLCASRSGQSYNEQFFGPGTRLTVL.

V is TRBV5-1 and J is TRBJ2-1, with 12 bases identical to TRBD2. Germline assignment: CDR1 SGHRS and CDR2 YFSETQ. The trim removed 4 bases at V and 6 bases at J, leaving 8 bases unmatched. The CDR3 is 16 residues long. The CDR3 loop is CASSHGLAGIGNEQFF. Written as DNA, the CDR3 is TGCGCCAGCAGCCACGGACTAGCGGGGATCGGCAATGAGCAGTTCTTC. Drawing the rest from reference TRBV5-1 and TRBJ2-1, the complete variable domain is KAGVTQTPRYLIKTRGQQVTLSCSPISGHRSVSWYQQTPGQGLQFLFEYFSETQRNKGNFPGRFSGRQFSNSRSEMNVSTLELGDSALYLCASSHGLAGIGNEQFFGPGTRLTVL.

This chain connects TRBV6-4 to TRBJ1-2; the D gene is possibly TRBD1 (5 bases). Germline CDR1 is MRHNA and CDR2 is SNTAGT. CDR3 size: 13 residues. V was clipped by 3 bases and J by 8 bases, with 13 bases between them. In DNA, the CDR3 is TGTGCCAGCAGTGAGCTCAGGGCGCGAGGCTACACCTTC. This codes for CASSELRARGYTF.